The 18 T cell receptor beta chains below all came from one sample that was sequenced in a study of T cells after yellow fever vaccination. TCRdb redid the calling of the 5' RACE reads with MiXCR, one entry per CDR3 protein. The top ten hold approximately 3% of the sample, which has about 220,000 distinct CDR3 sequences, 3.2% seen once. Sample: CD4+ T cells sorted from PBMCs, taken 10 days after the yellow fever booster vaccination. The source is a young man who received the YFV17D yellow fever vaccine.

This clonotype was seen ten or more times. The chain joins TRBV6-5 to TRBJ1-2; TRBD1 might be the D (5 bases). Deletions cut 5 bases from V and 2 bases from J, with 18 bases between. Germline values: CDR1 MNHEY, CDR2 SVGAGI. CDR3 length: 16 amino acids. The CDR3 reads CASSVTGPGANYGYTF. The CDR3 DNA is TGTGCCAGCAGTGTCACAGGTCCCGGGGCAAACTATGGCTACACCTTC.

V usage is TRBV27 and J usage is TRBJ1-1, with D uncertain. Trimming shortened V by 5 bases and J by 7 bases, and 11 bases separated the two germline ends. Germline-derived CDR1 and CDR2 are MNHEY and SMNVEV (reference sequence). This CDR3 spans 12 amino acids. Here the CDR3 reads CASSKLGLEAFF. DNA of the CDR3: TGTGCCAGCAGTAAGTTGGGCCTTGAAGCTTTCTTT.

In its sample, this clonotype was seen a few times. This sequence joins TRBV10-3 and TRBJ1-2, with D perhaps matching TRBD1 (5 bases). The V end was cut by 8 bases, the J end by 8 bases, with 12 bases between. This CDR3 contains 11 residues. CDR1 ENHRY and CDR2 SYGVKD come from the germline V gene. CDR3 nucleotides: TGTGCCATCCGTGGGGGTGGCGGCTACACCTTC. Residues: CAIRGGGGYTF.

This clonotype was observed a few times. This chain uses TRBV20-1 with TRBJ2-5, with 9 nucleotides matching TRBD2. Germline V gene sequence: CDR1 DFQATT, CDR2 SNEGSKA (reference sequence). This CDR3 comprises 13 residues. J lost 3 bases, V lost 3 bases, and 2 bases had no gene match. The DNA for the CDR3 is TGCAGTGCTAGCGAGCGGGGGGAAGAGACCCAGTACTTC. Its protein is CSASERGEETQYF.

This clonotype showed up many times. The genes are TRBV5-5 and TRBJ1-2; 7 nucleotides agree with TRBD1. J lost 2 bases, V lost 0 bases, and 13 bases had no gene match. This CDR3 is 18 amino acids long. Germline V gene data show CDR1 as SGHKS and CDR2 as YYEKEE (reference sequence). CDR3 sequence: CASSLGISWTGSNYGYTF. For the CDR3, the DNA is TGTGCCAGCAGCTTGGGAATAAGCTGGACAGGCTCCAACTATGGCTACACCTTC.

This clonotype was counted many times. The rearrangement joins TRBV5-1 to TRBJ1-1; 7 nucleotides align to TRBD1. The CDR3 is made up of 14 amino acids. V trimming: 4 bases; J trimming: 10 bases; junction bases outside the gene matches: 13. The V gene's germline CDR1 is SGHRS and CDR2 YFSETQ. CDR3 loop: CASSLTRQGLGAFF. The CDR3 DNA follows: TGCGCCAGCAGCCTGACTCGACAGGGCCTCGGAGCTTTCTTT.

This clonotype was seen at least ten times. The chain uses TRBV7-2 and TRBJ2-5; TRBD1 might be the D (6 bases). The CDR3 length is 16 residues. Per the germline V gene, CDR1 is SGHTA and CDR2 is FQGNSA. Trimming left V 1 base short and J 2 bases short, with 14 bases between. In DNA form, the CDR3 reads TGTGCCAGCAGCTTAGTTGACAGGCGTGTACAAGAGACCCAGTACTTC. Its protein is CASSLVDRRVQETQYF.

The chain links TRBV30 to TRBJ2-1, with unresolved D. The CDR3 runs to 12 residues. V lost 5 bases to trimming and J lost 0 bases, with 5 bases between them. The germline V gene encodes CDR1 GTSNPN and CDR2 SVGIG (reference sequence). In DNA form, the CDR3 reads TGTGCCTGGGCCCTCTCCTACAATGAGCAGTTCTTC. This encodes CAWALSYNEQFF.

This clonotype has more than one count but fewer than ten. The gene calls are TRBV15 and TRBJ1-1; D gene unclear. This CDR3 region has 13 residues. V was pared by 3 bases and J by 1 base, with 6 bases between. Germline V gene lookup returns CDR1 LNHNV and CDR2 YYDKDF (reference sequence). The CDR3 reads CATSSSGNTEAFF. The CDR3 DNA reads TGTGCCACCAGCAGTAGTGGGAACACTGAAGCTTTCTTT. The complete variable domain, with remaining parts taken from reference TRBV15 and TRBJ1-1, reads DAMVIQNPRYQVTQFGKPVTLSCSQTLNHNVMYWYQQKSSQAPKLLFHYYDKDFNNEADTPDNFQSRRPNTSFCFLDIRSPGLGDTAMYLCATSSSGNTEAFFGQGTRLTVV.

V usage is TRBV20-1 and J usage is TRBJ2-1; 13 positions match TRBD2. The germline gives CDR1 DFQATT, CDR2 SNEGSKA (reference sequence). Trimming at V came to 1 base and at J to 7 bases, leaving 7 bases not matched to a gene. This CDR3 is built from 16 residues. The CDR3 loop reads CSARVPTSGGKNEQFF. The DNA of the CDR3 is TGCAGTGCTAGAGTTCCGACTAGCGGGGGGAAAAATGAGCAGTTCTTC.

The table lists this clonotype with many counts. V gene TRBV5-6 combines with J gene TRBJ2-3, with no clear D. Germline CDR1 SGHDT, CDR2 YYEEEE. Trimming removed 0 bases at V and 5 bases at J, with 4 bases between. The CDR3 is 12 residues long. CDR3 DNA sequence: TGTGCCAGCAGCTTGGGTCTAGATACGCAGTATTTT. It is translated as CASSLGLDTQYF. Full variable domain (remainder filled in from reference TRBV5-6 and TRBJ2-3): DAGVTQSPTHLIKTRGQQVTLRCSPKSGHDTVSWYQQALGQGPQFIFQYYEEEERQRGNFPDRFSGHQFPNYSSELNVNALLLGDSALYLCASSLGLDTQYFGPGTRLTVL.

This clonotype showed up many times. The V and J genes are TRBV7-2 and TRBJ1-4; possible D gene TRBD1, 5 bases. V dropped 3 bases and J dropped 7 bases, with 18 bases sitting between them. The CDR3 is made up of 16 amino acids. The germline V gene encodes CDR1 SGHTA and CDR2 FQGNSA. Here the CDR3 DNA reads TGTGCCAGCAGCTTCTCTTTCGAACAGGCGCGTGAAAAACTGTTTTTT. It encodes CASSFSFEQAREKLFF.

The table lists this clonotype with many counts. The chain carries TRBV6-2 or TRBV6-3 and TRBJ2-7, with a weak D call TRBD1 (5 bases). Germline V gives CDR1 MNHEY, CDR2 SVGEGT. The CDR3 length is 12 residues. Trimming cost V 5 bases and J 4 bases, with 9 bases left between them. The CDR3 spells CASSDPGYEQYV. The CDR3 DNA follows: TGTGCCAGCAGTGATCCAGGGTACGAGCAGTACGTC.

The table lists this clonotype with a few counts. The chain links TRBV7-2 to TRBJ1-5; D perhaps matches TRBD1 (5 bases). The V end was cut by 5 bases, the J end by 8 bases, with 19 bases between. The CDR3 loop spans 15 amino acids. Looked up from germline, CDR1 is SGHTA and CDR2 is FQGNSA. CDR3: CASSIVGGVWEPQHF. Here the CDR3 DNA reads TGTGCCAGCAGCATAGTGGGGGGGGTCTGGGAGCCCCAGCATTTT.

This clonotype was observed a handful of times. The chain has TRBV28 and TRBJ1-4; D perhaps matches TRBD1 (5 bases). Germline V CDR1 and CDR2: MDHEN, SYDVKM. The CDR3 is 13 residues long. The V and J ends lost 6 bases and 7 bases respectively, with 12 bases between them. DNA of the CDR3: TGTGCCAGCAGAGTCGGGGACGTTGAAAAACTGTTTTTT. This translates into CASRVGDVEKLFF. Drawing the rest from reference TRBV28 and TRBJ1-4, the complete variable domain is DVKVTQSSRYLVKRTGEKVFLECVQDMDHENMFWYRQDPGLGLRLIYFSYDVKMKEKGDIPEGYSVSREKKERFSLILESASTNQTSMYLCASRVGDVEKLFFGSGTQLSVL.

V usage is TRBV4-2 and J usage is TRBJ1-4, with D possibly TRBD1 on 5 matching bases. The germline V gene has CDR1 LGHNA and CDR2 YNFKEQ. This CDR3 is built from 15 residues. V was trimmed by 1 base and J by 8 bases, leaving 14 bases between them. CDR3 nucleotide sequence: TGTGCCAGCAGCCAAGGTTTGCGGGGCACAGAAAAACTGTTTTTT. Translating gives CASSQGLRGTEKLFF.

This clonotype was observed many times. CDR3 DNA: TGTGCCAGCAGTTCCCAGTCAGGGACCTATGGCTACACCTTC. As protein: CASSSQSGTYGYTF. The chain joins TRBV12-3 or TRBV12-4 to TRBJ1-2; D is perhaps TRBD1 (5 bases). This CDR3 spans 14 amino acids. V lost 4 bases and J 4 bases, leaving 13 bases between the germline ends.

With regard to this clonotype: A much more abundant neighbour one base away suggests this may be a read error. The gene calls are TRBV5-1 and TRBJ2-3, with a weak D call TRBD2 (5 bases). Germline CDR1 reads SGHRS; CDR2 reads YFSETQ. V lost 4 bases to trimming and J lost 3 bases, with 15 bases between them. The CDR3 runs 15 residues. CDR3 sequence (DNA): TGCGCCAGCAGCATCGGGGATTTGGGGACAGATACGCAGTATTTT. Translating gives CASSIGDLGTDTQYF.